The clone carrying this T cell receptor (beta chain) showed up just once. Its antigen is currently unknown. Repertoires were generated with immunoSEQ multiplex PCR, while TCRdb's copy carries only in-frame clones and drops some. The table includes about 160,000 clones, 92% detected once. This entry belongs to a study of T cell responses to AZD1222 COVID-19 vaccine. Study-wide results and limits: As reported, nearly half of all spike-specific TCRs target variant regions that are unmutated.

Germline V gives CDR1 MGHRA, CDR2 YSYEKL. With 4 bases removed from V and 5 bases from J, the gap between germline ends came to 17 bases. The CDR3 sequence is 15 residues long. V usage is TRBV4-1 and J usage is TRBJ1-1, with TRBD1 as a possible D gene (6 bases). The receptor was isolated from an adult in good health. Source: peripheral blood, taken on day 0 of MenACWY control vaccination. The CDR3, as DNA: TGCGCCAGCAGCCTTGGTGTGGGGGGCCGGACTGAAGCTTTCTTT. This encodes CASSLGVGGRTEAFF.